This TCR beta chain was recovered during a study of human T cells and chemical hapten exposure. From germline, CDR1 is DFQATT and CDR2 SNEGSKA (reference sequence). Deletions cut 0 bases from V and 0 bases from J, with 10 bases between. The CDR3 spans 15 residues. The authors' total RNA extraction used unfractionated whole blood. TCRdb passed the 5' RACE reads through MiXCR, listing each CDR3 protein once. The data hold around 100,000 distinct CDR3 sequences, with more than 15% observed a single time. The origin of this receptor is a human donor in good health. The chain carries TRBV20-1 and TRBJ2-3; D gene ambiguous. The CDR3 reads CSARDLRQSTDTQYF. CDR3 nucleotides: TGCAGTGCTAGAGATTTGCGGCAGAGCACAGATACGCAGTATTTT.